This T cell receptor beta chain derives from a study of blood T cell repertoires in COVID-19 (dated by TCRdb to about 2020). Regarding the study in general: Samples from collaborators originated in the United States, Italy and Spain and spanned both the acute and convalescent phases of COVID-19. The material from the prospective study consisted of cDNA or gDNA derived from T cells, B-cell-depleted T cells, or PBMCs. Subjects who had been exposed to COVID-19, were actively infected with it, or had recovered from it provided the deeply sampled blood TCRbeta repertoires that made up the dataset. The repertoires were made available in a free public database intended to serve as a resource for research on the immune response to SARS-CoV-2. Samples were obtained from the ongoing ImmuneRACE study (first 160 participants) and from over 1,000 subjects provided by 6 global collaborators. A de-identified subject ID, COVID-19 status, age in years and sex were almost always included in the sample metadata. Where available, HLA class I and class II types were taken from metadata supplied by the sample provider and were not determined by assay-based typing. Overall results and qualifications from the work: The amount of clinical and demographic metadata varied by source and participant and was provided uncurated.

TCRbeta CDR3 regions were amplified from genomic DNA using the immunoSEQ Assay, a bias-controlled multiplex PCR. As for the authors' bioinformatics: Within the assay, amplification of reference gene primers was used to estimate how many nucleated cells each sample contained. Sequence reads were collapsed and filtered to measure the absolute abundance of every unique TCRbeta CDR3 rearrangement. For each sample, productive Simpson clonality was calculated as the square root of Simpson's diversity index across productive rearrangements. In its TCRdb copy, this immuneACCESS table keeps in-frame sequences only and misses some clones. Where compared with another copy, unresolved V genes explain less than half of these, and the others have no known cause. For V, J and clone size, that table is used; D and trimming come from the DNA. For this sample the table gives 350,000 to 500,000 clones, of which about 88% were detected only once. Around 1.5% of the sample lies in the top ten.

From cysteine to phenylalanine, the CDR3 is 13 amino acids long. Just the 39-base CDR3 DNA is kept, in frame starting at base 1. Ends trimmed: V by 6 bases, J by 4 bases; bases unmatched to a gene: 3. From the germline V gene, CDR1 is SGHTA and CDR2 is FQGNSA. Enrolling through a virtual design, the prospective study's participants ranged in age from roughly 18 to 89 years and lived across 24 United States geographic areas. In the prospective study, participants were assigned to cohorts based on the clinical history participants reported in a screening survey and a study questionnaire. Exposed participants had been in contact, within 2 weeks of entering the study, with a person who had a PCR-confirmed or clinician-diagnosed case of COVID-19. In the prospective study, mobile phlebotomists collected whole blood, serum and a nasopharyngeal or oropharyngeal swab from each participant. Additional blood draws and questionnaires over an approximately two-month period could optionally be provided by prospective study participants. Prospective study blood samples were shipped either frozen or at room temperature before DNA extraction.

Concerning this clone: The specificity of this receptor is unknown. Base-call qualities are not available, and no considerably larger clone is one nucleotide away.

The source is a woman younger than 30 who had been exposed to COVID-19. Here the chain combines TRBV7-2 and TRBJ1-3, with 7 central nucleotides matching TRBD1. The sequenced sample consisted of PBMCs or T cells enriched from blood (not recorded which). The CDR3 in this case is CASRTGTGNTIYF. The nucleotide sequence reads TGTGCCAGCAGGACAGGGACAGGAAACACCATATATTTT.